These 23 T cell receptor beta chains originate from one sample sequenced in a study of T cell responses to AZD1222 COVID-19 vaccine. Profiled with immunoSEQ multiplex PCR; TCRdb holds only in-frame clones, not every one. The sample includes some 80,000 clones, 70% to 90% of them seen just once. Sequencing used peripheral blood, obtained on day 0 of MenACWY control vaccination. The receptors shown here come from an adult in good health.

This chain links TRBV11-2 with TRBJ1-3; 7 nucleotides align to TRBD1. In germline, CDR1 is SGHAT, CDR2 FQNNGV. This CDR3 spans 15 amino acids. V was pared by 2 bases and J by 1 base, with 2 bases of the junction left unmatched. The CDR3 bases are TGTGCCAGCAGCTTAACAGGGGCATCTGGAAACACCATATATTTT. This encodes CASSLTGASGNTIYF.

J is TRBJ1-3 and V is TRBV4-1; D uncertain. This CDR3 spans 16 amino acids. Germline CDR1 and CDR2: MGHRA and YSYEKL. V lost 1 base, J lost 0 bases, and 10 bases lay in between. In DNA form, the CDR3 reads TGCGCCAGCAGCCAAGTAACTCGGGACTCTGGAAACACCATATATTTT. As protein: CASSQVTRDSGNTIYF.

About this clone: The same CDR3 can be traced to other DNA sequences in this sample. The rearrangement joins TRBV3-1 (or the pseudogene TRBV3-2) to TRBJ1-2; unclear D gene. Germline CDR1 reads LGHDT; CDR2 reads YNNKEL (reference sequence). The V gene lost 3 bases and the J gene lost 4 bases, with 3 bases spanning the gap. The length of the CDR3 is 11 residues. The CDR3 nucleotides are TGTGCCAGCAGCCAGGGCTATGGCTACACCTTC. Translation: CASSQGYGYTF.

CDR3 in DNA: TGTGCCATCAGTGAGTCAACCAGGGGGAGTGAAGCTTTCTTT. It specifies CAISESTRGSEAFF. The genes are TRBV10-3 and TRBJ1-1; TRBD1 agrees at 7 bases. Trimming took 0 bases from V and 7 from J; bases not matched to a gene: 5. The CDR3 totals 14 residues. CDR1 is ENHRY and CDR2 is SYGVKD in the germline V gene.

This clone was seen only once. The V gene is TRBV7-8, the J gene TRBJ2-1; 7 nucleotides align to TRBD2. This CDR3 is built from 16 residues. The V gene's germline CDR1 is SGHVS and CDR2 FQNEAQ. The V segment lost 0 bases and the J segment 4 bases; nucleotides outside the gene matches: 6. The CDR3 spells CASSLAPSGAYNEQFF. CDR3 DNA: TGTGCCAGCAGCTTAGCGCCCAGCGGGGCTTACAATGAGCAGTTCTTC.

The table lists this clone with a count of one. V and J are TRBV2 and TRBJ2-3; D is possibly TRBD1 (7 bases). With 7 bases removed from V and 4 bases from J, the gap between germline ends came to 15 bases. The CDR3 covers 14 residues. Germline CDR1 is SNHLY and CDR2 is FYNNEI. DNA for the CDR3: TGTGCCAGCACGGCCAGGGGGGTGGCAGATACGCAGTATTTT. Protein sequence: CASTARGVADTQYF.

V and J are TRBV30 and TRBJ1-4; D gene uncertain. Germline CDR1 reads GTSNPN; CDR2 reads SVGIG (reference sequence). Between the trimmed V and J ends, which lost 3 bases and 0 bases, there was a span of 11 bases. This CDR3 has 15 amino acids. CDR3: CAWRRKDATNEKLFF. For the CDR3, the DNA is TGTGCCTGGAGGAGGAAAGATGCAACTAATGAAAAACTGTTTTTT. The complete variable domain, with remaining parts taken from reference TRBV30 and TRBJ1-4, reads SQTIHQWPATLVQPVGSPLSLECTVEGTSNPNLYWYRQAAGRGLQLLFYSVGIGQISSEVPQNLSASRPQDRQFILSSKKLLLSDSGFYLCAWRRKDATNEKLFFGSGTQLSVL.

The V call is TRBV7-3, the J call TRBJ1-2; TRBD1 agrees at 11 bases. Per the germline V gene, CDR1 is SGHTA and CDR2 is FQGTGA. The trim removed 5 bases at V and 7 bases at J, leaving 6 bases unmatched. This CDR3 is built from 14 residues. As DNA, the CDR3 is TGTGCCAGCAGCACGGACAGGGGGCGAGGTGGCTACACCTTC. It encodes CASSTDRGRGGYTF.

CDR3 bases: TGTGCCAGCAGTGGATCTAGCGGGGGGGCAAACATTCAGTACTTC. Translated, it gives CASSGSSGGANIQYF. J is TRBJ2-4 and V is TRBV2, with TRBD2 matching over 12 bases. CDR3 length: 15 residues. CDR1 and CDR2 from the germline V gene are SNHLY and FYNNEI. Unmatched junction bases numbered 4, after V lost 4 bases and J lost 6 bases.

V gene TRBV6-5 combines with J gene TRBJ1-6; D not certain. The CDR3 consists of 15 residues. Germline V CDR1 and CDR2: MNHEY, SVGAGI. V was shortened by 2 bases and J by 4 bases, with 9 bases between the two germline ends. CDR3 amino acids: CASSYVGPYNSPLHF. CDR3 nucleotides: TGTGCCAGCAGTTACGTCGGTCCGTATAATTCACCCCTCCACTTT.

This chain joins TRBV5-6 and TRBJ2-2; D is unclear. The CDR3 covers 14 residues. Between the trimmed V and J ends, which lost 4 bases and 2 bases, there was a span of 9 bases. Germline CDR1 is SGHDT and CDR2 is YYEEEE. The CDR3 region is CASSLIFNTGELFF. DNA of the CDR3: TGTGCCAGCAGCCTTATATTTAACACCGGGGAGCTGTTTTTT. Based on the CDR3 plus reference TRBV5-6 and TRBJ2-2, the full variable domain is DAGVTQSPTHLIKTRGQQVTLRCSPKSGHDTVSWYQQALGQGPQFIFQYYEEEERQRGNFPDRFSGHQFPNYSSELNVNALLLGDSALYLCASSLIFNTGELFFGEGSRLTVL.

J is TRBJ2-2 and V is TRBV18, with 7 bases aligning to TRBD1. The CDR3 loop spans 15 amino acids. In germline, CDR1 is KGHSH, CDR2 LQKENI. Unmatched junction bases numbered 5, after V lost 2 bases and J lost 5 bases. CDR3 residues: CASSPNWDRTGELFF. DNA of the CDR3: TGTGCCAGCTCACCAAATTGGGACAGAACCGGGGAGCTGTTTTTT.

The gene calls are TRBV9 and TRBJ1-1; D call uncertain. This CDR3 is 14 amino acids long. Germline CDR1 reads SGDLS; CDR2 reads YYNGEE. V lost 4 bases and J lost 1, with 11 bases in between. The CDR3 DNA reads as TGTGCCAGCAGCCCCGCGGGAACGAACACTGAAGCTTTCTTT. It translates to CASSPAGTNTEAFF.

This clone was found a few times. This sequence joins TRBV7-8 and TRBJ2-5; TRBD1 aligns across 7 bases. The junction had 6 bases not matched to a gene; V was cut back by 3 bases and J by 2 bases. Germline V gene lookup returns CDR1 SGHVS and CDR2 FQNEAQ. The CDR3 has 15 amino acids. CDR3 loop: CASSFEGALQETQYF. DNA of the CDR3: TGTGCCAGCAGCTTCGAGGGGGCCTTACAAGAGACCCAGTACTTC. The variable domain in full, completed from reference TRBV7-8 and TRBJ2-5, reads GAGVSQSPRYKVAKRGQDVALRCDPISGHVSLFWYQQALGQGPEFLTYFQNEAQLDKSGLPSDRFFAERPEGSVSTLKIQRTQQEDSAVYLCASSFEGALQETQYFGPGTRLLVL.

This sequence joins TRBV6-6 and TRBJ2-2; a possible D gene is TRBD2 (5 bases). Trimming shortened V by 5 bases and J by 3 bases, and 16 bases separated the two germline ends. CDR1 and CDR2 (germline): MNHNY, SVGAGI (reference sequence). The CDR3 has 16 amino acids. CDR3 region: CASSITPSGHTGELFF. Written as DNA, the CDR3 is TGTGCCAGCAGTATTACCCCCAGCGGACACACCGGGGAGCTGTTTTTT.

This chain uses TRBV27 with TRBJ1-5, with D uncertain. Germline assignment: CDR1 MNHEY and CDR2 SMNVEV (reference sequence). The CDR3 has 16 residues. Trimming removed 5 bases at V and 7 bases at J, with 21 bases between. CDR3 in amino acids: CASSPTAVWGGQPQHF. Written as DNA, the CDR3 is TGTGCCAGCAGTCCGACTGCTGTGTGGGGAGGACAGCCCCAGCATTTT.

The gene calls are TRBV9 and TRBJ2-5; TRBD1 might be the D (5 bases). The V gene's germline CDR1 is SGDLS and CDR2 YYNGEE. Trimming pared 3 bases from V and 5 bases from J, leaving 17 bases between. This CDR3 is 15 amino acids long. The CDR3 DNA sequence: TGTGCCAGCAGCGCCATGAGGACACAACAGGAGACCCAGTACTTC. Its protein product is CASSAMRTQQETQYF.

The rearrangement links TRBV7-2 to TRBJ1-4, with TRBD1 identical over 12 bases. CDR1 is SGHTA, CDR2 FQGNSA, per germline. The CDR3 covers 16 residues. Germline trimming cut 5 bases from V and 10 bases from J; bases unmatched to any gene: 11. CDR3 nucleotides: TGTGCCAGCAGCCTTCGAACCGGGACAGGGGGCGGAAAACTGTTTTTT. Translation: CASSLRTGTGGGKLFF.

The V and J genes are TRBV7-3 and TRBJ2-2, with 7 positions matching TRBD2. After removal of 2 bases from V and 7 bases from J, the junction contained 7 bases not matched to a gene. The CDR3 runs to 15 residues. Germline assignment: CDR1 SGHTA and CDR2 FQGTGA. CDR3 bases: TGTGCCAGCAGCTTAGCCAGCGGGGCCCTCGGGGAGCTGTTTTTT. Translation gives CASSLASGALGELFF.

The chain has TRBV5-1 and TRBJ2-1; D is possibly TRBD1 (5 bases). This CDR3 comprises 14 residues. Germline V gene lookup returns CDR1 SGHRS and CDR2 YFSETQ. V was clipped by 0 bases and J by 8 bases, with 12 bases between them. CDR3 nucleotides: TGCGCCAGCAGCTTGGCCATAGGGGTCTATGAGCAGTTCTTC. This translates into CASSLAIGVYEQFF.

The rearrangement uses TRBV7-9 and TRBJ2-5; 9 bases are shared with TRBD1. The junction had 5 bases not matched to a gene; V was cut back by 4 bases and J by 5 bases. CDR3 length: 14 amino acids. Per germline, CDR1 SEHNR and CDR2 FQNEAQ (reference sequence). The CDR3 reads CASSSGQGTETQYF. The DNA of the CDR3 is TGTGCCAGCAGCTCGGGACAGGGTACGGAGACCCAGTACTTC.

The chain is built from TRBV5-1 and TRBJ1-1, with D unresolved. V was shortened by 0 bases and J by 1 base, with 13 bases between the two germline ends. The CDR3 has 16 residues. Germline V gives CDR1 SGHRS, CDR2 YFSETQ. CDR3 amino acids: CASSLGQANTNTEAFF. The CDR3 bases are TGCGCCAGCAGCTTGGGGCAGGCTAACACGAACACTGAAGCTTTCTTT.

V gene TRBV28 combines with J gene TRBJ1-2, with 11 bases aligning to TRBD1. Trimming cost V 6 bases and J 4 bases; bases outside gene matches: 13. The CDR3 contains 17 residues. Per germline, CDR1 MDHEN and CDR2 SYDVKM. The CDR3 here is CASRSGQGGRGSYGYTF. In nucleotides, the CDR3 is TGTGCCAGCAGGTCGGGACAGGGGGGTCGGGGAAGCTATGGCTACACCTTC.